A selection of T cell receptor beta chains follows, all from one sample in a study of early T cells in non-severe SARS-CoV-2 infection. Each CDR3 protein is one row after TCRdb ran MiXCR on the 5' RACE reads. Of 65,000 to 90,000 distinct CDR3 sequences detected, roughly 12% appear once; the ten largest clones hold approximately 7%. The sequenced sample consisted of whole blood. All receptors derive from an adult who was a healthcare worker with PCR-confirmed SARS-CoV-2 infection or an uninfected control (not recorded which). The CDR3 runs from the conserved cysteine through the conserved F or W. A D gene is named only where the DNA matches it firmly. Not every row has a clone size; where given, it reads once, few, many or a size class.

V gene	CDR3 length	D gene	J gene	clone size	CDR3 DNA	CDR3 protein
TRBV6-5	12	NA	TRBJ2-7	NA	TGTGCTGTCGGAGGGCCCCGCTACGAGCAGTACTTC	CAVGGPRYEQYF
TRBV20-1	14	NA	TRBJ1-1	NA	TGCAGTGCTAGAGGAAATAGGACAATAACTGAAGCTTTCTTT	CSARGNRTITEAFF
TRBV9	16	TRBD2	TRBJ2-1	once	TGTGCCAGCAGCGTTTATAGCGGGAGGGTATACAATGAGCAGTTCTTC	CASSVYSGRVYNEQFF
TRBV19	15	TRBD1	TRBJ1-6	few	TGTGCCAGTAGTACCGGACAGGGTGTCAATTCACCCCTCCACTTT	CASSTGQGVNSPLHF
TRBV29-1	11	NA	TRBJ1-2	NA	TGCAGCGTTGGTGAGAACTATGGCTACACCTTC	CSVGENYGYTF
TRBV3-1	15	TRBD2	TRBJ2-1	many	TGTGCCAGCAGCCTCGGGACTAGCGGGAGCAATGAGCAGTTCTTC	CASSLGTSGSNEQFF
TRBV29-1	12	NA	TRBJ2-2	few	TGCAGCGTTGAAGGGAGAACCGGGGAGCTGTTTTTT	CSVEGRTGELFF
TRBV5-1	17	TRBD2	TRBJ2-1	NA	TGCGCCAGCAGCGGACCACGAGGGACTACGACCTACAATGAGCAGTTCTTC	CASSGPRGTTTYNEQFF
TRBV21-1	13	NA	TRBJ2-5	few	TGTGCCAGCAGCCAAAGAATTCAAGAGACCCAGTACTTC	CASSQRIQETQYF
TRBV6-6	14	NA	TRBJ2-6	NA	TGTGCCAGCAGCCCCCCTTCTGGGGCCAACGTCCTGACTTTC	CASSPPSGANVLTF
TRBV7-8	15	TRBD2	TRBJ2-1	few	TGTGCCAGCAGCTCTAGCGGAGGCTCCTACAATGAGCAGTTCTTC	CASSSSGGSYNEQFF
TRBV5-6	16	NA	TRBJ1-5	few	TGTGCCAGCAGCTTGTGGGACGGCAATCTCCTACAGCCCCAGCATTTT	CASSLWDGNLLQPQHF
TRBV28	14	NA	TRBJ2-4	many	TGTGCCAGCAGTACCGGGACGGCAGTAAACATTCAGTACTTC	CASSTGTAVNIQYF
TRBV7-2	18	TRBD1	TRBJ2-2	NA	TGTGCCAGCAGCCACTTGGGGACAGGGATGCCCCAGGGCGGGGAGCTGTTTTTT	CASSHLGTGMPQGGELFF
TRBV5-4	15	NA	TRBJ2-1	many	TGTGCCAGCAGCTTGCGCCTAGGCCCCAACAATGAGCAGTTCTTC	CASSLRLGPNNEQFF
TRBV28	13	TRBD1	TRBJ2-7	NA	TGTGCCATCAGAGGTACAGGGGCCTACGAGCAGTACTTC	CAIRGTGAYEQYF
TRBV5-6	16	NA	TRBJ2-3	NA	TGTGCCAGCAGGACTTCACGGGCGCGGAGCACAGATACGCAGTATTTT	CASRTSRARSTDTQYF
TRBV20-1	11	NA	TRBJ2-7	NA	TGCAGTGCTGCTCAGGGGTACGAGCAGTACTTC	CSAAQGYEQYF
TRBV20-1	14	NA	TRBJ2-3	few	TGCAGTGCAAACGCAGGGGCTTCAACAGATACGCAGTATTTT	CSANAGASTDTQYF
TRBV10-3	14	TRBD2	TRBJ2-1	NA	TGTGCCATCAACCCGACTAGCGGGAACAATGAGCAGTTCTTC	CAINPTSGNNEQFF
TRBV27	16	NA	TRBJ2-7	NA	TGTGCCAGCACCCTACGAGGAGGGGGGGCGAGTTACGAGCAGTACTTC	CASTLRGGGASYEQYF
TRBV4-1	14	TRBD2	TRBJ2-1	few	TGCGCCAGCAGCCCTCAGCTACTAGCGAATGAGCAGTTCTTC	CASSPQLLANEQFF
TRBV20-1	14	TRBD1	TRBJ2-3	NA	TGCAGTGCTCTCTCAGCCCAGGGGGCGATTTCGCAGTATTTT	CSALSAQGAISQYF
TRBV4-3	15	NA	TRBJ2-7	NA	TGCGCCAGCAGCATGACACAACTGCAGATTTACGAGCAGTACTTC	CASSMTQLQIYEQYF
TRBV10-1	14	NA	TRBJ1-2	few	TGCGCCAGCAGTAACAGGACGGGCAACTATGGCTACACCTTC	CASSNRTGNYGYTF
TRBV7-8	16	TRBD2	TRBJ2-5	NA	TGTGCCAGCAGCTTTTCTAGCGGGAGGTTGGGAGAGACCCAGTACTTC	CASSFSSGRLGETQYF
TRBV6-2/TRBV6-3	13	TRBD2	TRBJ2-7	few	TGTGCCAGCAGTCCCGGGACTACCTACGAGCAGTACTTC	CASSPGTTYEQYF
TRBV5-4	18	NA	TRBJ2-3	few	TGTGCCAGCACGCCGTCCGGGACACGATATGGAAGCACAGATACGCAGTATTTT	CASTPSGTRYGSTDTQYF
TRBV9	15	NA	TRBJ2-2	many	TGTGCCAGCAGCCAAGGGGGGACTACCACCGGGGAGCTGTTTTTT	CASSQGGTTTGELFF
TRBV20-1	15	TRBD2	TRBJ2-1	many	TGCAGTGCTGTACTAGCGGGATGGTCCTACAATGAGCAGTTCTTC	CSAVLAGWSYNEQFF
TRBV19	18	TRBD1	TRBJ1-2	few	TGTGCCAGTAGTATAACGACGGGCTCCGGGACAGGGAGTGATGGCTACACCTTC	CASSITTGSGTGSDGYTF
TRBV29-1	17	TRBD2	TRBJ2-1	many	TGCAGCGTTGAGTTCCCCCTCGCGGGAGAATCCTACAATGAGCAGTTCTTC	CSVEFPLAGESYNEQFF
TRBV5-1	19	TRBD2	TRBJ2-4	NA	TGCGCCAGCAGCTTGGGGACTAGCGGGAGTTGGTTAGCCAAAAACATTCAGTACTTC	CASSLGTSGSWLAKNIQYF
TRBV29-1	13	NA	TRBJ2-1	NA	TGCAGCGTTGCCGGGAGCTCCTACAATGAGCAGTTCTTC	CSVAGSSYNEQFF
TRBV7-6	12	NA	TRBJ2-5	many	TGTGCCAGCAGCCCCCGGCAAGAGACCCAGTACTTC	CASSPRQETQYF
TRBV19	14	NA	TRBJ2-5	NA	TGTGCCAGTAGTCTACGGAGTGAGGGGGAGACCCAGTACTTC	CASSLRSEGETQYF
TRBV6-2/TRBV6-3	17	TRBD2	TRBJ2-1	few	TGTGCCAGCAGCCAGGGGGCTAGCGGGAGGGCCATCAATGAGCAGTTCTTC	CASSQGASGRAINEQFF
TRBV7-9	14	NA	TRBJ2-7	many	TGTGCCAGCAGCTCATCGGGCTCCTCCTACGAGCAGTACTTC	CASSSSGSSYEQYF
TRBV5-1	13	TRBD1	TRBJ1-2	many	TGCGCCAGCAGCCGGACAGGGAGCTATGGCTACACCTTC	CASSRTGSYGYTF
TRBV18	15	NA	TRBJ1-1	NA	TGTGCCAGCTCACCACCGCGGGGTGTGACCACTGAAGCTTTCTTT	CASSPPRGVTTEAFF
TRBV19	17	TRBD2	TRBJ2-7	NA	TGTGTCAGTAGGGGACTAGCGGGAGGCCAAGCCTCGGGGGAGCAGTACTTC	CVSRGLAGGQASGEQYF
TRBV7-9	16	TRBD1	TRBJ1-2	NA	TGTGCCAGCAGCTTAGATAGGGACAGAACTAACTATGGCTACACCTTC	CASSLDRDRTNYGYTF
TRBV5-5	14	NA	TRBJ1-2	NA	TGTGCCAGCAGCTTGGCCGAATCCGACTATGGCTACACCTTC	CASSLAESDYGYTF